This record concerns one T cell receptor (beta chain) sequence. As yet, its antigen is unknown. Sequenced by immunoSEQ multiplex PCR; TCRdb stores in-frame clones only, minus some. The table records 55,000 to 70,000 clones, roughly 84% of them present only once. The data derive from a study of OX40 agonist ivuxolimab in advanced cancers. Study at large: Of mixed ages from about 20 to 80 and averaging around 60 years, the group was approximately 84% male.

Deletions cut 3 bases from V and 0 bases from J, with 11 bases between. Germline V gene sequence: CDR1 SGHVS, CDR2 FNYEAQ. This CDR3 has 15 amino acids. Broader study findings: Among T cells, CD8+ cells averaged more expanded clones than CD4+ cells.

V usage is TRBV7-6 and J usage is TRBJ1-2; TRBD1 is a possible D gene (5 bases). The source is an adult with an advanced solid tumor such as melanoma, head and neck, liver or kidney cancer. The source material was CD4+ or CD8+ T cells sorted from blood, sampled in a trial of the OX40 agonist ivuxolimab. The CDR3 here is CASSFRDRTNYGYTF. DNA for the CDR3: TGTGCCAGCAGCTTCCGGGACCGAACTAACTATGGCTACACCTTC.